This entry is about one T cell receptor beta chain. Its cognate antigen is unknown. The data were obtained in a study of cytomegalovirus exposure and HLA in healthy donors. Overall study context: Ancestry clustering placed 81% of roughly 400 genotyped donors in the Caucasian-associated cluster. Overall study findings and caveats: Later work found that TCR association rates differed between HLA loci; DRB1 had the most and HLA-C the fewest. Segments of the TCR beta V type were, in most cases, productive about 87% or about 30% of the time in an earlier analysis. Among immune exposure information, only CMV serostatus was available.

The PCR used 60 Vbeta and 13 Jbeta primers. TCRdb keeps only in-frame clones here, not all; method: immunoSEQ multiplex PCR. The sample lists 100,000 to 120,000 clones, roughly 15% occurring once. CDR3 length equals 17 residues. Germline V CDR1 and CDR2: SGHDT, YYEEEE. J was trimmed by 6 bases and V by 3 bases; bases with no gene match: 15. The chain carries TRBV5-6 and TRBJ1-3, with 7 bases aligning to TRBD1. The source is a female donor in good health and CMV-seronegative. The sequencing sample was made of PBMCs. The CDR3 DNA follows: TGTGCCAGCAGCTCAACCCGGACAGGATTAAACCCAAACACCATATATTTT. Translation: CASSSTRTGLNPNTIYF.